Below are 30 T cell receptor beta chains sequenced from a single sample in a study of blood T cell repertoires in COVID-19. Method: immunoSEQ multiplex PCR; TCRdb's copy keeps in-frame clones and lacks some. The sample has under 200,000 clones, roughly 84% seen once; the top ten hold 15% to 20%. Sequencing was performed on PBMCs or T cells enriched from blood (not recorded which). The source of these receptors is a man aged 60 to 75 who had recovered from COVID-19.

V is TRBV5-5 and J is TRBJ2-7; 9 nucleotides agree with TRBD1. The CDR3 contains 15 residues. Trimming took 4 bases from V and 6 from J; bases not matched to a gene: 11. Germline assignment: CDR1 SGHKS and CDR2 YYEKEE (reference sequence). The CDR3 protein is CASSPPTGGLSEQYF. The CDR3, as DNA: TGTGCCAGCAGCCCTCCGACAGGGGGGTTAAGCGAGCAGTACTTC.

This clone was recorded at least ten times. Other nucleotide sequences from this sample produce the same CDR3. This chain joins TRBV2 and TRBJ2-5; D gene ambiguous. CDR3 length: 11 residues. Trimming pared 5 bases from V and 5 bases from J, leaving 6 bases between. CDR1 SNHLY and CDR2 FYNNEI come from the germline V gene. CDR3 DNA sequence: TGTGCCAGCAGTCCCGAGGAGACCCAGTACTTC. This gives the protein CASSPEETQYF.

This rearrangement joins TRBV7-2 to TRBJ1-1; 10 bases fit TRBD1. Germline lookup yields CDR1 SGHTA and CDR2 FQGNSA. This CDR3 has 15 residues. With 2 bases clipped from V and 3 bases from J, the junction kept 3 bases outside the gene matches. DNA of the CDR3: TGTGCCAGCAGCTTATGGACAGGGGGAGACACTGAAGCTTTCTTT. Translating it yields CASSLWTGGDTEAFF.

The chain recombines TRBV19 with TRBJ1-3; D gene ambiguous. Germline V lookup: CDR1 LNHDA, CDR2 SQIVND (reference sequence). The length of the CDR3 is 15 residues. V shed 6 bases and J shed 0 bases, with 12 bases lying between them. The DNA for the CDR3 is TGTGCCAGTAGCCACAGTGGAAACTCTGGAAACACCATATATTTT. Its protein product is CASSHSGNSGNTIYF.

The J gene is TRBJ1-2, the V gene TRBV2; 8 bases line up with TRBD1. V lost 7 bases to trimming and J lost 3 bases; unmatched junction nucleotides: 4. The CDR3 covers 13 residues. The germline gives CDR1 SNHLY, CDR2 FYNNEI. The CDR3, as DNA: TGTGCCAGCACCCTGGGACAGGACTATGGCTACACCTTC. It translates to CASTLGQDYGYTF.

The rearrangement joins TRBV11-3 to TRBJ2-7, with a tentative D call TRBD1 (6 bases). Germline lookup yields CDR1 SGHNT and CDR2 YENEEA. Trimming stripped 1 base from V and 0 bases from J, with 16 bases between. This CDR3 comprises 17 residues. CDR3 residues: CASSLVSSWTASYEQYF. The CDR3, as DNA: TGTGCCAGCAGCTTAGTTAGCAGCTGGACAGCCTCCTACGAGCAGTACTTC.

The chain combines TRBV11-2 with TRBJ2-3; 10 bases fit TRBD1. Per the germline V gene, CDR1 is SGHAT and CDR2 is FQNNGV. This CDR3 has 13 amino acids. The ends lost 6 bases at V and 8 bases at J; junction bases unmatched: 5. The CDR3 nucleotides read TGTGCCAGCAGTCGACAGGGGGCAAGTACGCAGTATTTT. Residues: CASSRQGASTQYF.

This clone has just a few counts. The V gene is TRBV6-4, the J gene TRBJ2-1; 7 bases are a match to TRBD2. This CDR3 has 15 residues. After removal of 4 bases from V and 2 bases from J, the junction contained 5 bases not matched to a gene. The V gene's germline CDR1 is MRHNA and CDR2 SNTAGT. The DNA of the CDR3 is TGTGCCAGCAGTGTTGGGGCGGGGGCCTACAATGAGCAGTTCTTC. Residues: CASSVGAGAYNEQFF.

The genes are TRBV11-1 and TRBJ2-7; TRBD2 agrees at 7 bases. Germline V gene lookup returns CDR1 SGHAT and CDR2 FQDESV (reference sequence). V shed 3 bases and J 3 bases; nucleotides not matched to a gene: 2. This CDR3 contains 13 residues. The CDR3 region is CASSLGTIYEQYF. The DNA for the CDR3 is TGTGCCAGCAGCTTGGGGACTATCTACGAGCAGTACTTC.

V usage is TRBV19 and J usage is TRBJ1-5; no definite D call. This CDR3 comprises 14 residues. The germline V gene has CDR1 LNHDA and CDR2 SQIVND (reference sequence). V lost 6 bases to trimming and J lost 2 bases, with 11 bases between them. The CDR3 here is CASRLRGGNQPQHF. As DNA, the CDR3 is TGTGCCAGTAGGTTACGGGGAGGCAATCAGCCCCAGCATTTT.

The chain is built from TRBV30 and TRBJ1-2; 7 bases agree with TRBD1. V lost 2 bases, J lost 7 bases, and 7 bases stayed unmatched. This CDR3 spans 13 amino acids. Germline V gene lookup returns CDR1 GTSNPN and CDR2 SVGIG (reference sequence). In DNA, the CDR3 is TGTGCCTGGAGTATACAGGGGAGGAGTGGCTACACCTTC. Translating it yields CAWSIQGRSGYTF.

The V call is TRBV14, the J call TRBJ2-1; tentatively, D is TRBD2 (6 bases). The CDR3 is made up of 16 amino acids. Per germline, CDR1 SGHDN and CDR2 FVKESK. V was cut by 0 bases and J by 1 base, with 10 bases left in between. The CDR3 reads CASSQERRGSYNEQFF. The DNA of the CDR3 is TGTGCCAGCAGCCAAGAGAGGCGGGGTTCCTACAATGAGCAGTTCTTC.

This chain links TRBV9 with TRBJ2-1; 10 nucleotides line up with TRBD1. Germline assignment: CDR1 SGDLS and CDR2 YYNGEE. CDR3 size: 15 residues. V lost 3 bases and J lost 8; bases outside the gene matches: 8. The CDR3 loop reads CASSAQTGGIYEQFF. The CDR3 region has the DNA TGTGCCAGCAGCGCCCAGACAGGGGGCATATATGAGCAGTTCTTC.

This chain joins TRBV12-3 or TRBV12-4 and TRBJ2-3; no reliable D call. The length of the CDR3 is 12 residues. Trimming stripped 3 bases from V and 10 bases from J, with 11 bases between. The CDR3 coding sequence is TGTGCCAGCAGTTTCCACCCCCAGGCGCAGTATTTT. As protein: CASSFHPQAQYF.

J is TRBJ2-1 and V is TRBV2; D not certain. This CDR3 region has 14 residues. Germline CDR1 reads SNHLY; CDR2 reads FYNNEI. V gave up 5 bases and J gave up 4 bases, with 12 bases separating them. DNA of the CDR3: TGTGCCAGCAGTCAACGGGTCCCGTACAATGAGCAGTTCTTC. It specifies CASSQRVPYNEQFF.

This clone was picked up many times. This chain links TRBV29-1 with TRBJ2-1; D perhaps matches TRBD2 (6 bases). The CDR3 is 14 residues long. Trimming took off 8 bases at V and 8 bases at J, with 22 bases between the two ends. Germline lookup yields CDR1 SQVTM and CDR2 ANQGSEA. The CDR3 here is CSLSRGSRDDEQFF. The CDR3 nucleotides are TGCAGCCTCAGCCGGGGGTCAAGAGACGATGAGCAGTTCTTC.

The rearrangement links TRBV28 to TRBJ1-5, with D hard to call. Trimming cost V 3 bases and J 5 bases, with 11 bases left between them. The CDR3 contains 14 residues. In germline, CDR1 is MDHEN, CDR2 SYDVKM. The CDR3 sequence: CASSFGEDHQPQHF. For the CDR3, the DNA is TGTGCCAGCAGTTTCGGGGAAGATCATCAGCCCCAGCATTTT.

The chain couples TRBV7-8 to TRBJ1-5; D is undetermined. Germline V gene data show CDR1 as SGHVS and CDR2 as FQNEAQ. This CDR3 is built from 16 residues. Trimming took 1 base from V and 0 from J, leaving 10 bases between them. CDR3 DNA: TGTGCCAGCAGCTTAGGTGGACTTTATAGCAATCAGCCCCAGCATTTT. Translated: CASSLGGLYSNQPQHF.

J is TRBJ2-7 and V is TRBV25-1, with 9 nucleotides matching TRBD2. The V segment lost 10 bases and the J segment 5 bases; nucleotides outside the gene matches: 21. The germline V gene encodes CDR1 MGHDK and CDR2 SYGVNS. CDR3 length: 17 amino acids. DNA for the CDR3: TGTGCCAACACCTCCTTAGCGGGAGTGGTACGGGGAGACGAGCAGTACTTC. It specifies CANTSLAGVVRGDEQYF.

The chain joins TRBV29-1 to TRBJ1-2, with 8 bases that match TRBD1. Germline CDR1 and CDR2: SQVTM and ANQGSEA. V lost 1 base and J lost 2; bases outside the gene matches: 6. The CDR3 loop spans 15 amino acids. As DNA, the CDR3 is TGCAGCGTTGAAGTGTTCAGGGGGCCAAACTATGGCTACACCTTC. This encodes CSVEVFRGPNYGYTF. The entire variable domain, with the rest obtained from reference TRBV29-1 and TRBJ1-2, is as follows: SAVISQKPSRDICQRGTSLTIQCQVDSQVTMMFWYRQQPGQSLTLIATANQGSEATYESGFVIDKFPISRPNLTFSTLTVSNMSPEDSSIYLCSVEVFRGPNYGYTFGSGTRLTVV.

V and J are TRBV5-1 and TRBJ1-4; weak D call: TRBD1 (6 bases). CDR3 length: 16 amino acids. Trimming cost V 4 bases and J 8 bases, with 21 bases left between them. Germline V lookup: CDR1 SGHRS, CDR2 YFSETQ. DNA for the CDR3: TGCGCCAGCAGCAAGGTGTTTCAGGGGACGGGCGAAAAACTGTTTTTT. This encodes CASSKVFQGTGEKLFF.

This clone was seen a handful of times. The chain employs TRBV6-8 and TRBJ2-7; the match to TRBD1 covers 7 bases. CDR1 and CDR2 from the germline V gene are MNHGY and SAAAGT. Germline trimming cut 8 bases from V and 5 bases from J; bases unmatched to any gene: 15. The CDR3 is made up of 15 amino acids. The CDR3 nucleotides read TGTGCCAGCGGCTTGAGACAGGGTTTATACCACGAGCAGTACTTC. Translated, it gives CASGLRQGLYHEQYF.

This chain connects TRBV7-2 to TRBJ1-2; D is ambiguous. V was shortened by 3 bases and J by 0 bases, with 11 bases between the two germline ends. Germline CDR1 is SGHTA and CDR2 is FQGNSA. The CDR3 is made up of 15 amino acids. This chain's CDR3 is CASSFGSLSNYGYTF. The CDR3 DNA follows: TGTGCCAGCAGCTTCGGGAGCTTGTCTAACTATGGCTACACCTTC.

The chain employs TRBV2 and TRBJ1-1; 8 bases are shared with TRBD1. Unmatched junction bases numbered 6, after V lost 8 bases and J lost 4 bases. Looked up from germline, CDR1 is SNHLY and CDR2 is FYNNEI. This CDR3 spans 13 amino acids. CDR3 residues: CASFPTGGTEAFF. CDR3 DNA sequence: TGTGCCAGCTTCCCTACAGGGGGCACTGAAGCTTTCTTT.

The chain couples TRBV10-3 to TRBJ1-5; D is unclear. In germline, CDR1 is ENHRY, CDR2 SYGVKD. This CDR3 region has 13 residues. The V gene lost 0 bases and the J gene lost 6 bases, with 6 bases spanning the gap. The CDR3 sequence: CAISESERQPQHF. The CDR3 DNA sequence: TGTGCCATCAGTGAGTCAGAGCGTCAGCCCCAGCATTTT.

The chain carries TRBV5-1 and TRBJ2-5; D is undetermined. This CDR3 spans 14 amino acids. The germline CDR1 and CDR2 sequences are SGHRS and YFSETQ. Trimming cost V 0 bases and J 4 bases, with 10 bases left between them. The CDR3 region has the DNA TGCGCCAGCAGCTTGGCCGGTGGGCGAGAGACCCAGTACTTC. Its protein product is CASSLAGGRETQYF.

The CDR3 DNA reads TGTGCCATCACAGAGTCTCAGGGTTTGGAGCAGTACTTC. Protein sequence: CAITESQGLEQYF. V is TRBV10-3 and J is TRBJ2-7; TRBD1 might be the D (5 bases). The CDR3 totals 13 residues. Between the trimmed V and J ends, which lost 7 bases and 7 bases, there was a span of 17 bases. CDR1 and CDR2 from the germline V gene are ENHRY and SYGVKD.

The CDR3 region is CASSGDRGTTDTQYF. The CDR3 DNA reads TGCGCCAGCAGCGGCGACAGGGGGACCACAGATACGCAGTATTTT. The chain has TRBV5-1 and TRBJ2-3; 9 nucleotides line up with TRBD1. CDR3 length: 15 amino acids. Germline lookup yields CDR1 SGHRS and CDR2 YFSETQ. After removal of 4 bases from V and 2 bases from J, the junction contained 5 bases not matched to a gene.

This clone was found once. This chain links TRBV7-8 with TRBJ1-1; D call uncertain. Trimming took off 1 base at V and 0 bases at J, with 12 bases between the two ends. Germline V CDR1 and CDR2: SGHVS, FQNEAQ. The CDR3 totals 16 residues. CDR3 sequence: CASSLEVLQMNTEAFF. The CDR3 region has the DNA TGTGCCAGCAGCTTAGAGGTATTACAGATGAACACTGAAGCTTTCTTT. The full variable domain, with the rest looked up from reference TRBV7-8 and TRBJ1-1, is GAGVSQSPRYKVAKRGQDVALRCDPISGHVSLFWYQQALGQGPEFLTYFQNEAQLDKSGLPSDRFFAERPEGSVSTLKIQRTQQEDSAVYLCASSLEVLQMNTEAFFGQGTRLTVV.

This rearrangement joins TRBV5-1 to TRBJ2-6; tentative D call: TRBD1 (5 bases). Germline V gene sequence: CDR1 SGHRS, CDR2 YFSETQ. CDR3 length: 15 residues. The germline V and J ends were trimmed by 4 bases and 0 bases, with 8 bases remaining between them. The chain's CDR3 is CASSGARSGANVLTF. The CDR3 DNA sequence: TGCGCCAGCAGCGGGGCGCGCTCTGGGGCCAACGTCCTGACTTTC.